This is a list of T cell receptor beta chains from one sample in a study of shared T cell receptors in the human thymus. Clones were read by immunoSEQ multiplex PCR, and TCRdb kept only the in-frame ones, dropping some. The repertoire consists of hundreds of thousands of clones, with approximately 95% occurring once and the leading ten covering approximately 0.02%. The sequenced material came from thymocytes. The receptor source for this set is a human donor. Each CDR3 is given without its conserved first and last residue. Clone size is stated in some rows and not others, as once, few, many or a class when expanded.

abundance	v_gene	j_gene	CDR3aa
-	TRBV28	TRBJ2-1	ASSSLAGTSGRAFLYNEQF
-	TRBV28	TRBJ1-1	ASSLRRQEAEAF
-	TRBV28	TRBJ2-1	ASSTSGPGYNEQF
once	TRBV6-1	TRBJ2-1	ASSEATDERESTYEQF
once	TRBV19	TRBJ2-3	ASSIGQGISTDTQY
-	TRBV14	TRBJ2-3	ASSPHYPRAASTDTQY
-	TRBV15	TRBJ2-3	ATSRDLEGSTDTQY
-	TRBV6-5	TRBJ2-3	ASSYSGVPPTDTQY
few	TRBV30	TRBJ1-1	AWIRNTEAF
-	TRBV29-1	TRBJ2-2	SVVTGGLGTGELF
-	TRBV7-2	TRBJ2-7	ASSLGLGPYEQY
-	TRBV10-3	TRBJ2-3	AISHTQDTDTQY
-	TRBV27	TRBJ2-3	ASSTGTSGRGDTQY
once	TRBV5-4	TRBJ1-2	ASSAGTGEYGYT